This TCR beta chain was recovered during a study of shared clonotypes between healthy human individuals. The protocol was immunoSEQ multiplex PCR, while the TCRdb copy is restricted to in-frame clones and leaves out a portion. The repertoire holds about 2.1 million clones, with about 94% as singletons. Naive CD8 cells, CD45RO-negative and positively selected for CCR7, excluded terminally differentiated effector memory CD45RA+ cells. The sequence was obtained from a man younger than 35 in good health. Some clones in this sample may be carry-over from other donors' samples. The material sequenced was naive CD8+ T cells from PBMCs.

In nucleotides, the CDR3 is TGTGCCAGCAGCTTGCTGAGCACTGAAGCTTTCTTT. It yields the protein CASSLLSTEAFF. The V call is TRBV13, the J call TRBJ1-1; D not certain. The V end lost 3 bases, the J end lost 4 bases, and 6 bases lay between the germline ends. Germline lookup yields CDR1 PRHDT and CDR2 FYEKMQ (reference sequence). The CDR3 length is 12 residues.